Below, one TCR beta chain is given with its context. Per the original methods: The authors estimated nucleated cell counts from reference gene primer amplification. Profiling relied on immunoSEQ multiplex PCR, and the TCRdb table lists in-frame clones only, not all of them. That table is the source of V, J and clone size, and D and trimming were worked out from the DNA. The data show 350,000 to 400,000 clones, around 88% seen once. The CDR3 runs to 15 residues. From germline, CDR1 is MNHNY and CDR2 SVGAGI (reference sequence). V lost 2 bases and J lost 2; bases outside the gene matches: 5. Seattle researchers signed up patients amid active infection and tracked them longitudinally. This sample was included in a study of blood T cell repertoires in COVID-19. Overall study: Sites in the United States, Italy and Spain provided acute and convalescent COVID-19 samples.

The chain is built from TRBV6-6 and TRBJ1-2, with TRBD1 matching over 7 bases. Sequencing was carried out using peripheral blood. The clonotype comes from a woman aged 55-69 years with COVID-19, enrolled during active disease. The chain's CDR3 is CASSYLQGENYGYTF. Written as DNA, the CDR3 is TGTGCCAGCAGTTACCTCCAGGGGGAGAACTATGGCTACACCTTC.